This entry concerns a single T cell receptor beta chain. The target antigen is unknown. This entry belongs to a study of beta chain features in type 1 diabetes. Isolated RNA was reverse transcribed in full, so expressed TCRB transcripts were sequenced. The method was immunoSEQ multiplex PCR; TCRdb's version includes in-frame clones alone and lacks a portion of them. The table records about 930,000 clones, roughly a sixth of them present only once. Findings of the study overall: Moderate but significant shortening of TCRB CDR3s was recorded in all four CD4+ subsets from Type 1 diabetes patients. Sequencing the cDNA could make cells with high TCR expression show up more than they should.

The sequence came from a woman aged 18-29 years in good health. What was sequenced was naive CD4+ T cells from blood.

CDR3 coding DNA: TGCGCCAGCAGCTCAAATTTGGATCAGCCCCAGCATTTT. Its translation is CASSSNLDQPQHF. The gene calls are TRBV5-1 and TRBJ1-5; no reliable D call. Trimming took 3 bases from V and 5 from J, leaving 9 bases between them. The CDR3 spans 13 residues. Germline V gene lookup returns CDR1 SGHRS and CDR2 YFSETQ.